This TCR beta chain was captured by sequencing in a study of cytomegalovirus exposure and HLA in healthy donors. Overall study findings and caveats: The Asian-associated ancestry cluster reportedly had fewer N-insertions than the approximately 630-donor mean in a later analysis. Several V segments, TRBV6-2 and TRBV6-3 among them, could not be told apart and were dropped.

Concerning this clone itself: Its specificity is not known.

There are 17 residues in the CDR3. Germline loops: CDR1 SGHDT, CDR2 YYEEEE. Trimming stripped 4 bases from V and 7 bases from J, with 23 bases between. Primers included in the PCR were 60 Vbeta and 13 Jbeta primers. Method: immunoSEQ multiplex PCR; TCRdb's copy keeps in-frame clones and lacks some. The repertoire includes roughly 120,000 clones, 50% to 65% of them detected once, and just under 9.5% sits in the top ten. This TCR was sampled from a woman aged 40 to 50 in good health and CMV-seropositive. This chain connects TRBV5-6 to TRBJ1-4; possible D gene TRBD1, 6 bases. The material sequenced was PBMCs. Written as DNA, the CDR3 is TGTGCCAGCAGCACCGACAGGTTCCCTACCCCAGGTGAAAAACTGTTTTTT. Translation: CASSTDRFPTPGEKLFF.